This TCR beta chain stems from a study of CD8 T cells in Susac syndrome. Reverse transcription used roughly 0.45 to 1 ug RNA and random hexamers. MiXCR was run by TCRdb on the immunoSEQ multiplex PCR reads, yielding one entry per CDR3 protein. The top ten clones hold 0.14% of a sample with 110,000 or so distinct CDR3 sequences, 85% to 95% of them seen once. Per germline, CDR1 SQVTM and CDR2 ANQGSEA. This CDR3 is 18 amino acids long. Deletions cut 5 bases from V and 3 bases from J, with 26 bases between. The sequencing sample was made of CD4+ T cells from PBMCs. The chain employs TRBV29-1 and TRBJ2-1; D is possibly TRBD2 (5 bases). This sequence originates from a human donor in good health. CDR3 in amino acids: CSVHFSPRAAKGYNEQFF. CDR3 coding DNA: TGCAGCGTTCATTTCTCTCCCCGAGCGGCAAAAGGCTACAATGAGCAGTTCTTC.